These 25 T cell receptor beta chains were all obtained from the same sample, sequenced in a study of regulatory T cells in long-lasting Graves disease. iRepertoire HTBI primers and Arm-PCR of CDR3 regions built TCR beta libraries. TCRdb recomputed calls from the multiplex PCR reads with MiXCR, one row per CDR3 protein. The data hold 300,000 to 400,000 distinct CDR3 sequences, with 15% to 20% observed a single time. Time point indicated: newly diagnosed GD, antithyroid drugs for less than 3 months. PBMC RNA was the source of the TCR library. This material consisted of peripheral blood mononuclear cells (PBMCs), taken at new diagnosis, from a patient treated with antithyroid drugs. The receptors derive from a female donor with Graves disease.

This chain links TRBV11-2 with TRBJ2-3, with TRBD2 identical over 11 bases. CDR1 is SGHAT, CDR2 FQNNGV, per germline. The junction had 10 bases not matched to a gene; V was cut back by 5 bases and J by 3 bases. The CDR3 consists of 17 residues. CDR3: CASSPIAGGGLTDTQYF. As DNA, the CDR3 is TGTGCCAGCAGCCCGATAGCGGGAGGGGGGCTGACAGATACGCAGTATTTT.

Worth noting for this clonotype: A read error is likely here: a far larger clone is one base away. V is TRBV6-1 and J is TRBJ2-1; 13 nucleotides match TRBD2. In germline, CDR1 is MNHNS, CDR2 SASEGT. This CDR3 is built from 15 residues. With V trimmed by 6 bases and J by 9 bases, 8 bases remained unmatched. CDR3 bases: TGTGCCAGCAGCCAACTAGCGGGAGGGAACAGTGAGCAGTTCTTC. It yields the protein CASSQLAGGNSEQFF.

This clonotype has only a few counts. The chain joins TRBV9 to TRBJ2-7, with D possibly being TRBD1 (5 bases). V was cut by 5 bases and J by 3 bases, with 12 bases left in between. This CDR3 is 13 amino acids long. Germline V gives CDR1 SGDLS, CDR2 YYNGEE. CDR3 sequence reads: CASSSPGNYEQYF. The CDR3 nucleotides read TGTGCCAGCAGTTCGCCAGGGAACTACGAGCAGTACTTC.

At least ten counts were recorded for this clonotype. The chain recombines TRBV10-3 with TRBJ1-5; 10 bases map to TRBD1. Losses at the gene ends were 3 bases for V and 3 bases for J; bases not matched to a gene: 8. CDR1 is ENHRY and CDR2 is SYGVKD in the germline V gene. The CDR3 covers 17 residues. CDR3 nucleotide sequence: TGTGCCATCAGTGATACTGCCGGGACAGGGGACAATCAGCCCCAGCATTTT. It translates to CAISDTAGTGDNQPQHF.

Concerning this clonotype: The junction departs from germline at one end; a sequencing error may be responsible. The chain is built from TRBV20-1 and TRBJ2-3, with 11 bases fitting TRBD2. Looked up from germline, CDR1 is DFQATT and CDR2 is SNEGSKA (reference sequence). The CDR3 is made up of 17 amino acids. The CDR3 protein is CSAHLGASGRSTDTLYF. CDR3 bases: TGCAGTGCCCACCTTGGGGCTAGCGGGAGGAGCACAGATACGCTGTATTTT.

The chain has TRBV6-1 and TRBJ2-7, with 10 bases lining up with TRBD2. The CDR3 totals 15 residues. Per germline, CDR1 MNHNS and CDR2 SASEGT. V trimming: 3 bases; J trimming: 6 bases; junction bases outside the gene matches: 8. The CDR3, as DNA: TGTGCCAGCAGTGAGGCCTCTAGCGGGAGTCTCGAGCAGTACTTC. It yields the protein CASSEASSGSLEQYF.

This clonotype appeared a single time. V usage is TRBV28 and J usage is TRBJ1-3; D ambiguous. The CDR3 loop spans 15 amino acids. V was pared by 5 bases and J by 0 bases, with 11 bases between. Germline CDR1 MDHEN, CDR2 SYDVKM. CDR3 loop: CASSVQMISGNTIYF. The CDR3 region has the DNA TGTGCCAGCAGTGTCCAGATGATCTCTGGAAACACCATATATTTT.

In its sample, this clonotype was seen many times. V is TRBV11-2 and J is TRBJ2-1; TRBD2 agrees at 7 bases. CDR3 length equals 18 residues. With V trimmed by 1 base and J by 3 bases, 12 bases remained unmatched. The germline CDR1 and CDR2 sequences are SGHAT and FQNNGV. The CDR3 region has the DNA TGTGCCAGCAGCTTAGTGATGCCCACTAGCGAATTCTACAATGAGCAGTTCTTC. Its protein is CASSLVMPTSEFYNEQFF.

This clonotype showed up many times. The J gene is TRBJ1-2, the V gene TRBV10-2; D remains unclear. This CDR3 has 14 residues. Looked up from germline, CDR1 is WSHSY and CDR2 is SAAADI. V lost 2 bases, J lost 4 bases, and 11 bases lay in between. The CDR3 here is CASSELSDSYGYTF. CDR3 nucleotide sequence: TGCGCCAGCAGTGAGCTTTCAGATAGCTATGGCTACACCTTC.

This clonotype was counted a few times. The chain couples TRBV9 to TRBJ1-1, with D possibly TRBD1 on 5 matching bases. The CDR3 is made up of 16 amino acids. V was shortened by 4 bases and J by 1 base, with 17 bases between the two germline ends. CDR1 and CDR2 from the germline V gene are SGDLS and YYNGEE. The CDR3, as DNA: TGTGCCAGCAGCCGGGACTCCGGGGAGGGGAACACTGAAGCTTTCTTT. It translates to CASSRDSGEGNTEAFF.

For this clonotype: Only one base separates this from a far larger clonotype, so it likely reflects a read error. J is TRBJ1-2 and V is TRBV28; 9 nucleotides agree with TRBD1. CDR1 is MDHEN and CDR2 is SYDVKM in the germline V gene. There are 16 residues in the CDR3. The V and J ends lost 4 bases and 1 base, in that order; junction bases with no gene match: 7. CDR3 in DNA: TGTGCCAGCAGTTCTATCTGGGACAGGGATAACTATGGCTACACCTTC. It yields the protein CASSSIWDRDNYGYTF.

This clonotype was picked up many times. This chain uses TRBV6-1 with TRBJ2-2; D is ambiguous. This CDR3 region has 14 residues. The germline CDR1 and CDR2 sequences are MNHNS and SASEGT. The V end was cut by 6 bases, the J end by 6 bases, with 14 bases between. CDR3: CASRGFLYPGELFF. CDR3 nucleotide sequence: TGTGCCAGCAGGGGCTTTTTGTATCCCGGGGAGCTGTTTTTT.

This clonotype came up many times. V and J are TRBV2 and TRBJ2-7; TRBD2 agrees at 12 bases. Trimming at V came to 2 bases and at J to 7 bases, leaving 6 bases not matched to a gene. The CDR3 consists of 15 residues. Germline loops: CDR1 SNHLY, CDR2 FYNNEI. CDR3 sequence reads: CASSETLAGGREQYF. CDR3 nucleotide sequence: TGTGCCAGCAGTGAAACCCTAGCGGGAGGGAGGGAGCAGTACTTC.

The chain couples TRBV6-2 or TRBV6-3 to TRBJ2-7, with D unclear. Trimming left V 5 bases short and J 1 base short, with 12 bases between. The CDR3 length is 14 residues. Germline V gene lookup returns CDR1 MNHEY and CDR2 SVGEGT. CDR3 nucleotides: TGTGCCAGCAGTGACGTAACCTCATCCTACGAGCAGTACTTC. It encodes CASSDVTSSYEQYF.

This clonotype was observed at least ten times. The J gene is TRBJ1-2, the V gene TRBV24-1, with unresolved D. CDR1 and CDR2 from the germline V gene are KGHDR and SFDVKD. The CDR3 covers 13 residues. V dropped 6 bases and J dropped 8 bases, with 15 bases sitting between them. DNA for the CDR3: TGTGCCACCAGTCCTATCGAGGCAAGGGGCTACACCTTC. Amino acids: CATSPIEARGYTF.

This clonotype has a single count. A single base separates this from a much larger clone, so it may be a read error. The chain uses TRBV9 and TRBJ1-2; 8 nucleotides align to TRBD1. Trimming removed 4 bases from V and 7 bases from J; junction bases left unmatched: 3. The V gene's germline CDR1 is SGDLS and CDR2 YYNGEE. This CDR3 is 12 amino acids long. CDR3 in amino acids: CASSQTGVGYTF. CDR3 DNA sequence: TGTGCCAGCAGCCAGACAGGGGTTGGCTACACCTTC.

Ten or more counts support this clonotype. The V and J genes are TRBV7-2 and TRBJ2-1; 7 bases fit TRBD2. This CDR3 contains 14 residues. The ends lost 3 bases at V and 5 bases at J; junction bases unmatched: 4. CDR1 SGHTA and CDR2 FQGNSA come from the germline V gene. The CDR3 DNA sequence: TGTGCCAGCAGCTTGGGACTACCTAACAATGAGCAGTTCTTC. It translates to CASSLGLPNNEQFF. The full variable domain, with the rest looked up from reference TRBV7-2 and TRBJ2-1, is GAGVSQSPSNKVTEKGKDVELRCDPISGHTALYWYRQSLGQGLEFLIYFQGNSAPDKSGLPSDRFSAERTGGSVSTLTIQRTQQEDSAVYLCASSLGLPNNEQFFGPGTRLTVL.

Many counts were recorded for this clonotype. The rearrangement links TRBV24-1 to TRBJ2-7, with 10 bases fitting TRBD1. Per germline, CDR1 KGHDR and CDR2 SFDVKD. The CDR3 spans 20 residues. Trimming cost V 9 bases and J 5 bases; bases outside gene matches: 27. Here the CDR3 DNA reads TGTGCCACCCCGTCATCCGTCCGGGACAGGGGAGCACCAGTGCGCCACGAGCAGTACTTC. It specifies CATPSSVRDRGAPVRHEQYF.

The J gene is TRBJ2-3, the V gene TRBV9; D is unclear. The CDR3 consists of 11 residues. Germline V gene lookup returns CDR1 SGDLS and CDR2 YYNGEE. V lost 4 bases and J lost 7, with 7 bases in between. The CDR3 reads CASSPIYTQYF. In DNA form, the CDR3 reads TGTGCCAGCAGCCCAATTTATACGCAGTATTTT.

This clonotype was detected many times. The V call is TRBV3-1, the J call TRBJ2-5; the D gene is possibly TRBD1 (6 bases). This CDR3 spans 15 amino acids. Deletions cut 3 bases from V and 4 bases from J, with 15 bases between. Per germline, CDR1 LGHDT and CDR2 YNNKEL (reference sequence). The CDR3 nucleotides read TGTGCCAGCAGCCATCGGAGCCTAGGGGGAGAGACCCAGTACTTC. It codes for CASSHRSLGGETQYF.

This rearrangement joins TRBV6-2 or TRBV6-3 to TRBJ1-1; unclear D gene. This CDR3 is built from 12 residues. Trimming shortened V by 8 bases and J by 7 bases, and 14 bases separated the two germline ends. The V gene's germline CDR1 is MNHEY and CDR2 SVGEGT. CDR3 region: CASSPRAVEAFF. The CDR3 DNA reads TGTGCCAGCTCCCCGAGGGCGGTTGAAGCTTTCTTT.

This clonotype was counted a few times. This may come from a read error, since a much larger clone is one base off. The chain uses TRBV10-3 and TRBJ2-3; 7 bases fit TRBD1. Germline V gene sequence: CDR1 ENHRY, CDR2 SYGVKD. CDR3 size: 15 residues. V shed 5 bases and J 2 bases; nucleotides not matched to a gene: 7. The CDR3 spells CAISSRTGHTDTQYF. The CDR3 DNA sequence: TGTGCCATCAGTTCCAGGACAGGACACACAGATACGCAGTATTTT.

This clonotype has at least ten counts. The chain has TRBV20-1 and TRBJ2-7; 9 nucleotides align to TRBD2. Unmatched junction bases numbered 13, after V lost 6 bases and J lost 4 bases. Per germline, CDR1 DFQATT and CDR2 SNEGSKA (reference sequence). The CDR3 length is 15 residues. The CDR3 loop reads CSALGASGTVYEQYF. CDR3 bases: TGCAGTGCCCTGGGTGCTAGCGGGACAGTATACGAGCAGTACTTC.

This clonotype was detected ten times or more. The chain combines TRBV6-5 with TRBJ2-5, with a tentative D call TRBD2 (5 bases). The V gene's germline CDR1 is MNHEY and CDR2 SVGAGI. V lost 0 bases and J lost 5, with 19 bases in between. This CDR3 has 17 residues. The CDR3 region is CASSYSLAESLGETQYF. The CDR3 nucleotides read TGTGCCAGCAGTTACTCGCTAGCAGAGAGCCTGGGGGAGACCCAGTACTTC.

This clonotype was picked up many times. The chain joins TRBV20-1 to TRBJ2-7; 15 bases are shared with TRBD2. After removal of 1 base from V and 7 bases from J, the junction contained 11 bases not matched to a gene. Germline V CDR1 and CDR2: DFQATT, SNEGSKA (reference sequence). This CDR3 has 17 amino acids. This chain's CDR3 is CSARGDRGTSGRKEQYF. Here the CDR3 DNA reads TGCAGTGCTAGAGGCGACAGGGGGACTAGCGGGAGGAAAGAGCAGTACTTC.